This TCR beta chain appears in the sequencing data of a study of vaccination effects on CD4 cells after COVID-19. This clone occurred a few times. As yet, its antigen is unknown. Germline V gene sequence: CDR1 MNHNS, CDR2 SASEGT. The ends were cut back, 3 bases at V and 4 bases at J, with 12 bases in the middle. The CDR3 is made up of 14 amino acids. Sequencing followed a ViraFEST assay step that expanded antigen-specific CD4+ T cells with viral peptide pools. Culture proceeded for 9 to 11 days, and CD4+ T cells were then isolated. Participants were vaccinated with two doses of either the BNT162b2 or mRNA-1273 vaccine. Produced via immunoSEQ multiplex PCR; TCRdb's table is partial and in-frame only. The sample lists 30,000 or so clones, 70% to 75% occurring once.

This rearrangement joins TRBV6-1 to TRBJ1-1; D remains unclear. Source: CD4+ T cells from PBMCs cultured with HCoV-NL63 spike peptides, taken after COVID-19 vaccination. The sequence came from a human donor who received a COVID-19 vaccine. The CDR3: CASSELGMGTEAFF. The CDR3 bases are TGTGCCAGCAGTGAGCTGGGGATGGGCACTGAAGCTTTCTTT.